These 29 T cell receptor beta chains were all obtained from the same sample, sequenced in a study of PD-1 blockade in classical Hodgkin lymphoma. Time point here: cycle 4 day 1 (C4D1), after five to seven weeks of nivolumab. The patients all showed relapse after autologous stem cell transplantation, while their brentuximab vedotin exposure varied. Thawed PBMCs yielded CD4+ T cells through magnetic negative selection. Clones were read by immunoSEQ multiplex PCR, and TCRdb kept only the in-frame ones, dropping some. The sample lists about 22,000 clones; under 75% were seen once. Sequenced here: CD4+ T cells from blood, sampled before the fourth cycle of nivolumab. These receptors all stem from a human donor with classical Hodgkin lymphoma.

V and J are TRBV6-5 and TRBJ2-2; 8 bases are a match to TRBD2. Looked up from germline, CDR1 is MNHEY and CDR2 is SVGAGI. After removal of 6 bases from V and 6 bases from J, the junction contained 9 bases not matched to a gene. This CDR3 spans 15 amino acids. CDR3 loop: CASSRGGALAGELFF. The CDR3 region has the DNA TGTGCCAGCAGCCGGGGGGGGGCCCTCGCCGGGGAGCTGTTTTTT.

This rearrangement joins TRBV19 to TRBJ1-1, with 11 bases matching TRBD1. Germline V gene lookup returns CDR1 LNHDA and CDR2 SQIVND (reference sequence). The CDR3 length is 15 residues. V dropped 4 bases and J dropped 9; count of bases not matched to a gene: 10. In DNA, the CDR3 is TGTGCCAGTAGTACCTCTCGGACAGGGGGCGTAAAAGCTTTCTTT. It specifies CASSTSRTGGVKAFF.

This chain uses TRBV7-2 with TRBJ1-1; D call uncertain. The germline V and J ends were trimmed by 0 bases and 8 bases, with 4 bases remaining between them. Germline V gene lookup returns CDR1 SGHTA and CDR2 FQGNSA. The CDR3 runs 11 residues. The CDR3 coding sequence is TGTGCCAGCAGCTTAGCGCGGGAAGCTTTCTTT. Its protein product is CASSLAREAFF.

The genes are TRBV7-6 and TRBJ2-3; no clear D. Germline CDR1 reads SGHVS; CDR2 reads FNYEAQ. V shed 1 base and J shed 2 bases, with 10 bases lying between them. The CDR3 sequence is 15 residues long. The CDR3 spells CASSLEVAFTDTQYF. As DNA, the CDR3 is TGTGCCAGCAGCTTAGAGGTGGCCTTCACAGATACGCAGTATTTT.

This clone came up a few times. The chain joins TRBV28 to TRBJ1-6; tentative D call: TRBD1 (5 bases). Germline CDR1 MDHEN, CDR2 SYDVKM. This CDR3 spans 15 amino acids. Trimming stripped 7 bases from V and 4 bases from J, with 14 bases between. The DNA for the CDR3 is TGTGCCAGCACGAGGGGTTGGCCATATAATTCACCCCTCCACTTT. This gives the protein CASTRGWPYNSPLHF.

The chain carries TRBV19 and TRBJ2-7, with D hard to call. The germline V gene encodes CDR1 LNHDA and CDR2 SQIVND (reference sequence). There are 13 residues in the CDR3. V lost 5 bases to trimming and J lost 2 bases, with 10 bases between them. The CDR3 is CASSLGITYEQYF. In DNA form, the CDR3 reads TGTGCCAGTAGTCTAGGGATAACCTACGAGCAGTACTTC.

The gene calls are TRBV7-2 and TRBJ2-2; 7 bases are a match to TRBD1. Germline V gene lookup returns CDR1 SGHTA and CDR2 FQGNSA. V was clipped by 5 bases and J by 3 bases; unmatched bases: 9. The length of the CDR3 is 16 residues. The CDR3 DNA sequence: TGTGCCAGCAGCCATCGACAGGGCCCTTACACCGGGGAGCTGTTTTTT. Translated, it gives CASSHRQGPYTGELFF.

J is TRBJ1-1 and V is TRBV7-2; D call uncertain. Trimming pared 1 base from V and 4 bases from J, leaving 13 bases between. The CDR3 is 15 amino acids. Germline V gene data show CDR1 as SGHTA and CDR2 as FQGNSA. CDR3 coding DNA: TGTGCCAGCAGCTTAGTTTGGCGCGGTGGCACTGAAGCTTTCTTT. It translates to CASSLVWRGGTEAFF.

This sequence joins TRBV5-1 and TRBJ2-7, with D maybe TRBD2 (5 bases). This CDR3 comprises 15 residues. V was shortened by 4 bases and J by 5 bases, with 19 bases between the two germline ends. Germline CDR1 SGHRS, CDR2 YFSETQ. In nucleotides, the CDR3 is TGCGCCAGCAGCGTCACCGGGAATATCATTGACGAGCAGTACTTC. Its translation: CASSVTGNIIDEQYF.

The CDR3 DNA reads TGTGCCAGCAGCCAAGATCGAGTGACCGGGGAGCTGTTTTTT. Protein sequence: CASSQDRVTGELFF. The chain employs TRBV4-2 and TRBJ2-2; the D is unclear. V gave up 0 bases and J gave up 5 bases, with 7 bases separating them. Germline V gives CDR1 LGHNA, CDR2 YNFKEQ. The CDR3 contains 14 residues.

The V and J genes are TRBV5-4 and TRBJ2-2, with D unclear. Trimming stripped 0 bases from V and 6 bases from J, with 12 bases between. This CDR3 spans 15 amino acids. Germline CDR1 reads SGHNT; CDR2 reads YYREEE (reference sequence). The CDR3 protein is CASSLGGVGSGELFF. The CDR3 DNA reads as TGTGCCAGCAGCTTGGGTGGGGTAGGATCCGGGGAGCTGTTTTTT. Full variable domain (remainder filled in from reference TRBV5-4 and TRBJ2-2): ETGVTQSPTHLIKTRGQQVTLRCSSQSGHNTVSWYQQALGQGPQFIFQYYREEENGRGNFPPRFSGLQFPNYSSELNVNALELDDSALYLCASSLGGVGSGELFFGEGSRLTVL.

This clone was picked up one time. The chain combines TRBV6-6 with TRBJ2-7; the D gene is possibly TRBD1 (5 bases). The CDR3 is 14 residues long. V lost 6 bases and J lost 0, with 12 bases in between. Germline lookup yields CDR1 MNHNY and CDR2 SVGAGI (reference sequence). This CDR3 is CASSWGRSSYEQYF. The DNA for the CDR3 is TGTGCCAGCAGCTGGGGCCGGAGCTCCTACGAGCAGTACTTC.

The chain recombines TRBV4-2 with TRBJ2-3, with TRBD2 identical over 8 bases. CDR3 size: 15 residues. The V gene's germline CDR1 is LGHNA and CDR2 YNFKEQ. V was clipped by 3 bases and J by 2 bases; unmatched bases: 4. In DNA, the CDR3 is TGTGCCAGCAGCCAGGCTAGCGGGCCCACAGATACGCAGTATTTT. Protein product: CASSQASGPTDTQYF.

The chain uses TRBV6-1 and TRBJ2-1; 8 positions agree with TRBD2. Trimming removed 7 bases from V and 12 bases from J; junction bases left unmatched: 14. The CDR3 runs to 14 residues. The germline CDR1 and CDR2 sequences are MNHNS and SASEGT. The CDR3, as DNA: TGTGCCAGCACCAAAGAAGCGGGGGCCTTCGGGCAGTTCTTC. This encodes CASTKEAGAFGQFF.

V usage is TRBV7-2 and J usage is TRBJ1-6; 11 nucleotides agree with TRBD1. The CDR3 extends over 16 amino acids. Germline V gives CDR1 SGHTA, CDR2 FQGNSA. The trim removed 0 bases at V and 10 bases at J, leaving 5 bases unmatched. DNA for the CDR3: TGTGCCAGCAGCTTAGCGGACAGGGGGCGGGGATCACCCCTCCACTTT. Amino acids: CASSLADRGRGSPLHF.

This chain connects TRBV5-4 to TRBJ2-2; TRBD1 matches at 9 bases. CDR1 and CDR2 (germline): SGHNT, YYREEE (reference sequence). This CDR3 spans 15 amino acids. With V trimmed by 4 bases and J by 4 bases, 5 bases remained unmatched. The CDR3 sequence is CASSPHRGRTGELFF. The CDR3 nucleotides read TGTGCCAGCAGCCCTCACAGGGGGCGCACCGGGGAGCTGTTTTTT. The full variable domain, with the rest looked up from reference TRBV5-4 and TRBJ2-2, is ETGVTQSPTHLIKTRGQQVTLRCSSQSGHNTVSWYQQALGQGPQFIFQYYREEENGRGNFPPRFSGLQFPNYSSELNVNALELDDSALYLCASSPHRGRTGELFFGEGSRLTVL.

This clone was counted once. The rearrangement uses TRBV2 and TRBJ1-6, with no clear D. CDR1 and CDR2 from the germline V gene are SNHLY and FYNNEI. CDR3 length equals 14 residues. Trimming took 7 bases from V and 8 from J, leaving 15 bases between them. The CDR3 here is CASTNAETYSPLHF. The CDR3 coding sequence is TGTGCCAGCACCAACGCAGAAACTTATTCACCCCTCCACTTT.

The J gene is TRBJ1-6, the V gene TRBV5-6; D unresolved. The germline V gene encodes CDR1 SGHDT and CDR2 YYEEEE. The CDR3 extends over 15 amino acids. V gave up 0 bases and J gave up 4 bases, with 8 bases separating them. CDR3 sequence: CASSLVQRYNSPLHF. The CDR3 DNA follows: TGTGCCAGCAGCTTGGTACAGCGATATAATTCACCCCTCCACTTT.

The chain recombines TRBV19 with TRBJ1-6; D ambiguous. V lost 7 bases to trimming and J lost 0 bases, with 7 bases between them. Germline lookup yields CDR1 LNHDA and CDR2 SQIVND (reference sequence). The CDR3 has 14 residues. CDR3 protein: CASTQFSYNSPLHF. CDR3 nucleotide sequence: TGTGCCAGTACCCAATTCTCCTATAATTCACCCCTCCACTTT.

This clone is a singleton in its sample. Here the CDR3 DNA reads TGTGCCAGCAGCCGCCGTGGGCAGCCACGCTACGAGCAGTACTTC. This gives the protein CASSRRGQPRYEQYF. The chain is built from TRBV7-9 and TRBJ2-5, with D hard to call. The J call is uncertain, as TRBJ2-7 better fits the DNA end. Germline V gene sequence: CDR1 SEHNR, CDR2 FQNEAQ (reference sequence). The CDR3 spans 15 residues.

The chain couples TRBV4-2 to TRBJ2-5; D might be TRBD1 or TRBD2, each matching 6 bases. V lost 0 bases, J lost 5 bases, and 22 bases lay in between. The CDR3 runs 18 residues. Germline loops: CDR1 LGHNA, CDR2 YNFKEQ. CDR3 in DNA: TGTGCCAGCAGCCAAGAACGGGGGCGAGGTTCCGGAGGGGAGACCCAGTACTTC. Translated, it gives CASSQERGRGSGGETQYF.

The DNA of the CDR3 is TGTGCCATCAGTGAGTCGACTAGCGGGGGGGAGACCCAGTACTTC. Translated, it gives CAISESTSGGETQYF. The J gene is TRBJ2-5, the V gene TRBV10-3, with TRBD2 matching 13 bases. CDR1 and CDR2 (germline): ENHRY, SYGVKD. The CDR3 extends over 15 amino acids. V lost 0 bases, J lost 5 bases, and 0 bases stayed unmatched.

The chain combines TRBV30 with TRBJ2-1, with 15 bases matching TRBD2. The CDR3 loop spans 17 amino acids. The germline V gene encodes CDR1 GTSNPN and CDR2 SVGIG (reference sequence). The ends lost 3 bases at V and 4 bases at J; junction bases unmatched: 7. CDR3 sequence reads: CAWSKGLAGGPYNEQFF. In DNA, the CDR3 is TGTGCCTGGAGCAAAGGACTAGCGGGGGGGCCTTACAATGAGCAGTTCTTC.

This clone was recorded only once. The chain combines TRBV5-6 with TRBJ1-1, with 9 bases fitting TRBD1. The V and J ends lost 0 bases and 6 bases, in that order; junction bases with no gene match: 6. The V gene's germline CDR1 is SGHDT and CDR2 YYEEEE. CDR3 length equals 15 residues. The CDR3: CASSLAHRGHAEAFF. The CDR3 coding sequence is TGTGCCAGCAGCTTGGCCCACAGGGGGCACGCTGAAGCTTTCTTT.

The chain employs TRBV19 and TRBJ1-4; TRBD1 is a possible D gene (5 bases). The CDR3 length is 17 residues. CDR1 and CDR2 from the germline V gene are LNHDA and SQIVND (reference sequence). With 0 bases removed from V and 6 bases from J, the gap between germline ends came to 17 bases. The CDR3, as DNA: TGTGCCAGTAGTATAGACCGGGGACCGCCTTATTATGAAAAACTGTTTTTT. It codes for CASSIDRGPPYYEKLFF. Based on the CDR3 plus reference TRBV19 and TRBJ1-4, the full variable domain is DGGITQSPKYLFRKEGQNVTLSCEQNLNHDAMYWYRQDPGQGLRLIYYSQIVNDFQKGDIAEGYSVSREKKESFPLTVTSAQKNPTAFYLCASSIDRGPPYYEKLFFGSGTQLSVL.

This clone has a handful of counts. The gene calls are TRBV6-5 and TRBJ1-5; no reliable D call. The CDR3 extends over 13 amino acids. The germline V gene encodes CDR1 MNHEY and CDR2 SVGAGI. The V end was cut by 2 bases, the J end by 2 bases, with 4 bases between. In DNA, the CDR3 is TGTGCCAGCAGTTACAGGGGCAATCAGCCCCAGCATTTT. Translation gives CASSYRGNQPQHF.

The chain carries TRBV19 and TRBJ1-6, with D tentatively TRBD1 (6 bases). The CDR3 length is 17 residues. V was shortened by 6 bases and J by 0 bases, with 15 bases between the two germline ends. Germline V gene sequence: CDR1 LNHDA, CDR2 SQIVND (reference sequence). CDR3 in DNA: TGTGCCAGTAGCAGCACAGGGTCGAGCTCCTATAATTCACCCCTCCACTTT. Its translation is CASSSTGSSSYNSPLHF.

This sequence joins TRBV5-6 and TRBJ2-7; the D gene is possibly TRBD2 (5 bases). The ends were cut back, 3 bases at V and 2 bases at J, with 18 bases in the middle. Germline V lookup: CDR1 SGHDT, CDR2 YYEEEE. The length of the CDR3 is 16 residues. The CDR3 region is CASSSWTVGSTYEQYF. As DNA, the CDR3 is TGTGCCAGCAGCTCCTGGACTGTGGGCTCTACCTACGAGCAGTACTTC.

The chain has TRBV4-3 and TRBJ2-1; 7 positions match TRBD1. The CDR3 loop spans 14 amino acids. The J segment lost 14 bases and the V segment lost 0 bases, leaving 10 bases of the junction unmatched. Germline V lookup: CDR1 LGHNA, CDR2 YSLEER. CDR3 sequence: CASSQDQRGRSKFF. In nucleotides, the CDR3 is TGCGCCAGCAGCCAAGATCAGAGGGGGCGCAGTAAGTTCTTC.